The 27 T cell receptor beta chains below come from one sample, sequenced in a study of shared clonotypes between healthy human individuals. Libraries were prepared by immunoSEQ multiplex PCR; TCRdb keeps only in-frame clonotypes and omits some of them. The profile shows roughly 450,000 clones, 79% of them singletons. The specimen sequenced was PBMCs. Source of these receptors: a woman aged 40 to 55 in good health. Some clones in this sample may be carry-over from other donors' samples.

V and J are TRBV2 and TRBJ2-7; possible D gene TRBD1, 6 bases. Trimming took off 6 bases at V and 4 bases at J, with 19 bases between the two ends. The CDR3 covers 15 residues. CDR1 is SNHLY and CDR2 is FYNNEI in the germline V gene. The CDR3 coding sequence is TGTGCCAGCAGCTACGGGACACCGGTCGCGTACGAGCAGTACTTC. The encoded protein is CASSYGTPVAYEQYF.

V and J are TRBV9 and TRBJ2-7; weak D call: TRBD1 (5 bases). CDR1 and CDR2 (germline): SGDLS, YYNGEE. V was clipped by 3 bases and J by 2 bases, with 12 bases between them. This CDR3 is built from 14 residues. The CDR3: CASSARQYTYEQYF. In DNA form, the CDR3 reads TGTGCCAGCAGCGCCCGACAGTACACCTACGAGCAGTACTTC.

Here the CDR3 reads CASGQAMNTEAFF. The CDR3 nucleotides read TGTGCCAGTGGACAGGCGATGAACACTGAAGCTTTCTTT. This chain uses TRBV27 with TRBJ1-1, with 7 bases fitting TRBD1. Trimming removed 9 bases from V and 0 bases from J; junction bases left unmatched: 4. This CDR3 region has 13 residues. Germline CDR1 and CDR2: MNHEY and SMNVEV (reference sequence).

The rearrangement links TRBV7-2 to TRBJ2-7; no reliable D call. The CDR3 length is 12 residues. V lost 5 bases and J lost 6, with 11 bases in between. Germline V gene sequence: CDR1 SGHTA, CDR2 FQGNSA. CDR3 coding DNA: TGTGCCAGCAGCCAGTACATGGGCGAGCAGTACTTC. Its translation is CASSQYMGEQYF.

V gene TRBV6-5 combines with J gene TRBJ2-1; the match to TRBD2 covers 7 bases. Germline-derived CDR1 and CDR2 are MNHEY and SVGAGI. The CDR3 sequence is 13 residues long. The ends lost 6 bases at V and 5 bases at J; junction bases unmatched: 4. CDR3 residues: CASSTGGHNEQFF. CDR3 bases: TGTGCCAGCAGCACGGGAGGCCACAATGAGCAGTTCTTC.

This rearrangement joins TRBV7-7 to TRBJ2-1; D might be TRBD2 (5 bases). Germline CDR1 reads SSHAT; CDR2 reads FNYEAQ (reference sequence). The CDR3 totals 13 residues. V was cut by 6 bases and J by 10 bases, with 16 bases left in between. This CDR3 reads CASSPVPPGEQFF. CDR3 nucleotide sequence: TGTGCCAGCAGTCCGGTCCCCCCGGGGGAGCAGTTCTTC.

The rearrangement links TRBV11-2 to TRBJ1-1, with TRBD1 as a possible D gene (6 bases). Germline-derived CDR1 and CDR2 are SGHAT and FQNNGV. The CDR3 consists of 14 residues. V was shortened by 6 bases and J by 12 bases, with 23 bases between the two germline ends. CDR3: CASRPTQGPLEPFF. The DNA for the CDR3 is TGTGCCAGCAGACCTACGCAGGGGCCGCTAGAACCTTTCTTT.

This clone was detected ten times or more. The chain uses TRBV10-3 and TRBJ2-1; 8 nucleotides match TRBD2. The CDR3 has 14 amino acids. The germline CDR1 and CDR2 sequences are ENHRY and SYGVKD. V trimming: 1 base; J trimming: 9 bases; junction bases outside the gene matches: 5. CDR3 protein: CAISEFSGKVEQFF. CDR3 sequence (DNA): TGTGCCATCAGTGAGTTTAGCGGGAAGGTTGAGCAGTTCTTC.

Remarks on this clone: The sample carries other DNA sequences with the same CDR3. The CDR3 coding sequence is TGTGCCAGCAGCTTACAGGGGCCTAGGGACGAGCAGTACTTC. Its translation is CASSLQGPRDEQYF. The rearrangement uses TRBV5-5 and TRBJ2-7, with 7 bases aligning to TRBD1. Germline V gene data show CDR1 as SGHKS and CDR2 as YYEKEE (reference sequence). The CDR3 contains 14 residues. V gave up 2 bases and J gave up 5 bases; unmatched junction bases: 7.

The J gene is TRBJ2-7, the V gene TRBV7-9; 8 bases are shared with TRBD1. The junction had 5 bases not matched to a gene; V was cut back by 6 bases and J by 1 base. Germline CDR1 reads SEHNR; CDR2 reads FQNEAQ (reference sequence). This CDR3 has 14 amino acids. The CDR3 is CASSRDRTSYEQYF. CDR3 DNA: TGTGCCAGCAGTCGGGACAGGACTTCCTACGAGCAGTACTTC.

The CDR3 nucleotides are TGTGCCAGCTCAAGGACAGGGTTTTACGAGCAGTACTTC. It specifies CASSRTGFYEQYF. The V gene is TRBV11-3, the J gene TRBJ2-7, with 8 bases lining up with TRBD1. In germline, CDR1 is SGHNT, CDR2 YENEEA. The CDR3 contains 13 residues. Germline trimming cut 8 bases from V and 4 bases from J; bases unmatched to any gene: 7.

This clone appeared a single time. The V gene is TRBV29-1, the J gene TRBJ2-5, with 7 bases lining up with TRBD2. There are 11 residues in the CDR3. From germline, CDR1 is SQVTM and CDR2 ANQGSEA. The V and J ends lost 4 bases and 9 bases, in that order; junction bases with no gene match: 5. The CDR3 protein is CSVAGEGAQYF. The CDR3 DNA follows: TGCAGCGTTGCTGGGGAGGGAGCCCAGTACTTC.

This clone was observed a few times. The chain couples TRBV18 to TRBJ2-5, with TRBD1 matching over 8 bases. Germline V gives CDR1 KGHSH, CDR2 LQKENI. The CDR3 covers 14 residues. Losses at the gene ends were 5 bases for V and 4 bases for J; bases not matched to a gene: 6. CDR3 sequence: CASSEGQVGETQYF. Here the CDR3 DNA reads TGTGCCAGCTCAGAGGGACAGGTCGGAGAGACCCAGTACTTC.

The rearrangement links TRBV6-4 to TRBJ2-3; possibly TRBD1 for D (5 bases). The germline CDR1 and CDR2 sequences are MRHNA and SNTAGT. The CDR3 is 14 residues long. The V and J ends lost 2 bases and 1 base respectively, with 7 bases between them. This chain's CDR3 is CASSDGHRTDTQYF. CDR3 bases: TGTGCCAGCAGTGACGGACACCGCACAGATACGCAGTATTTT.

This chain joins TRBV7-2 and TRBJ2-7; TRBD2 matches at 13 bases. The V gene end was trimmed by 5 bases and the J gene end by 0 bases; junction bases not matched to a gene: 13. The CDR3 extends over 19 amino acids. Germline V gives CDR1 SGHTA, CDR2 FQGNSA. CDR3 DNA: TGTGCCAGCAGCCCCAGGACTAGCGGGAGAGGGGAAAGCTCCTACGAGCAGTACTTC. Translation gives CASSPRTSGRGESSYEQYF.

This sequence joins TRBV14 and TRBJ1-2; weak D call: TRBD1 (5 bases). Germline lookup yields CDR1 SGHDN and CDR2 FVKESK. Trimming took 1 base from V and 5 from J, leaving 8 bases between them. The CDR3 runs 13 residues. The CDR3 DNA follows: TGTGCCAGCAGCCAAGGACCAGGGTATGGCTACACCTTC. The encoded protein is CASSQGPGYGYTF.

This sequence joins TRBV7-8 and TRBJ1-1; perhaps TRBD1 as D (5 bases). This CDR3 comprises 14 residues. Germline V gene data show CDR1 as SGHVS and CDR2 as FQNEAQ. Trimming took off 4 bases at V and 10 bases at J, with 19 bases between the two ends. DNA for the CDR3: TGTGCCAGCAGCTCAACGGGACGGGATGGACCAGCTTTCTTT. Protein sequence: CASSSTGRDGPAFF.

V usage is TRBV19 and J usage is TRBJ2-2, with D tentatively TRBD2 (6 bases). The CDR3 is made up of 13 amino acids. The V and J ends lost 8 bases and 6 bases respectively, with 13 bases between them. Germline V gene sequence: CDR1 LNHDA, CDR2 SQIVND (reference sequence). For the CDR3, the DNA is TGTGCCAGTGTCGAGACGGGAGCCGGGGAGCTGTTTTTT. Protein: CASVETGAGELFF.

CDR3 in amino acids: CAISVLADDTEAFF. As DNA, the CDR3 is TGTGCCATCAGTGTATTGGCCGACGACACTGAAGCTTTCTTT. The rearrangement uses TRBV10-3 and TRBJ1-1; D remains ambiguous. The ends were cut back, 4 bases at V and 3 bases at J, with 12 bases in the middle. This CDR3 comprises 14 residues. CDR1 is ENHRY, CDR2 SYGVKD, per germline.

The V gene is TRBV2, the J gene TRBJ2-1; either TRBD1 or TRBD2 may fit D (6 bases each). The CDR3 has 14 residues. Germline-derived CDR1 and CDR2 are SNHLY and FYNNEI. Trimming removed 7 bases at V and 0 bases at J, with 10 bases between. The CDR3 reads CASMGGASYNEQFF. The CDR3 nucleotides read TGTGCCAGCATGGGGGGCGCCTCCTACAATGAGCAGTTCTTC.

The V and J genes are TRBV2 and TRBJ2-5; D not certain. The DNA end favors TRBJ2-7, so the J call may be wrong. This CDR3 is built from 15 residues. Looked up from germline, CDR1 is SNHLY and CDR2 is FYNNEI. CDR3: CASSTGQAQPYEQYF. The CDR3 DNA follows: TGTGCCAGCAGTACCGGGCAAGCGCAACCCTACGAGCAGTACTTC.

In DNA, the CDR3 is TGTGCCAGCAGCTTAGGGTGGAGGGACACTGAAGCTTTCTTT. It specifies CASSLGWRDTEAFF. V gene TRBV7-2 combines with J gene TRBJ1-1; D is uncertain. Germline values: CDR1 SGHTA, CDR2 FQGNSA. The germline V and J ends were trimmed by 1 base and 3 bases, with 9 bases remaining between them. The CDR3 loop spans 14 amino acids.

In DNA, the CDR3 is TGTGCCAGCAGTTTAGGGTTTGGCAATCAGCCCCAGCATTTT. Translating gives CASSLGFGNQPQHF. V and J are TRBV27 and TRBJ1-5; D remains unclear. CDR3 length equals 14 residues. V lost 2 bases and J 2 bases, leaving 7 bases between the germline ends. Germline lookup yields CDR1 MNHEY and CDR2 SMNVEV (reference sequence).

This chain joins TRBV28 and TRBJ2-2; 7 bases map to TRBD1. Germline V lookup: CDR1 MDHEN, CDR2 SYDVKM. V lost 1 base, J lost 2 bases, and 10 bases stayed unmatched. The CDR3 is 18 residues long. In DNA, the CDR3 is TGTGCCAGCAGTTTATTTCGGGTCCGGGACAGTAACACCGGGGAGCTGTTTTTT. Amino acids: CASSLFRVRDSNTGELFF. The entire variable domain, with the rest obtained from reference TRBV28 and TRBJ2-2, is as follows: DVKVTQSSRYLVKRTGEKVFLECVQDMDHENMFWYRQDPGLGLRLIYFSYDVKMKEKGDIPEGYSVSREKKERFSLILESASTNQTSMYLCASSLFRVRDSNTGELFFGEGSRLTVL.

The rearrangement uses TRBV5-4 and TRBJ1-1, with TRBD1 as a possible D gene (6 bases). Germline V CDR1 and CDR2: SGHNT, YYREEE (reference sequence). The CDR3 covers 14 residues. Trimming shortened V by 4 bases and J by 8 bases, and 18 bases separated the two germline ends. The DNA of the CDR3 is TGTGCCAGCAGCCGCCTTGGGGGGCGGAGGGAAGCTTTCTTT. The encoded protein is CASSRLGGRREAFF.

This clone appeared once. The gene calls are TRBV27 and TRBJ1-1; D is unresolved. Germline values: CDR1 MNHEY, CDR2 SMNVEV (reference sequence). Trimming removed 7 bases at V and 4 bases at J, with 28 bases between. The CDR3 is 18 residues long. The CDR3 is CASILFWTSPLKPTEAFF. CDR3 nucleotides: TGTGCCAGCATCCTTTTCTGGACGAGCCCCCTGAAACCCACTGAAGCTTTCTTT.

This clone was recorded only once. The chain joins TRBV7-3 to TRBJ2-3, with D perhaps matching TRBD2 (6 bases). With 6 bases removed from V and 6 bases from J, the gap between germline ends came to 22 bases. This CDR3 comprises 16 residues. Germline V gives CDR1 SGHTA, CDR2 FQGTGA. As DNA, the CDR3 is TGTGCCAGCAGTCCGAACCTAGCTGGAGGGAGGGATACGCAGTATTTT. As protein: CASSPNLAGGRDTQYF.